This T cell receptor (beta chain) stems from a study of cytomegalovirus exposure and HLA in healthy donors. Primers: 60 Vbeta forward and 13 Jbeta reverse. Sequencing was performed with immunoSEQ multiplex PCR; in TCRdb, only in-frame clones are kept and a portion is missing. Of 100,000 to 150,000 clones in the sample, around 77% were seen once. V gave up 3 bases and J gave up 7 bases, with 7 bases separating them. This CDR3 contains 13 residues. CDR1 and CDR2 (germline): SGHVS, FQNEAQ. The sequence derives from a male donor in good health and CMV-seropositive. Sequenced material: PBMCs. The J gene is TRBJ1-6, the V gene TRBV7-8; D call uncertain. This chain's CDR3 is CASSFGQNSPLHF. The CDR3 DNA is TGTGCCAGCAGCTTTGGTCAGAATTCACCCCTCCACTTT.